These 27 T cell receptor beta chains share one sample of origin, sequenced in a study of cytomegalovirus exposure and HLA in healthy donors. It was with 60 Vbeta and 13 Jbeta primers that the PCR ran. Assay: immunoSEQ multiplex PCR; the TCRdb copy retains only in-frame clones and omits some. The sample comprises around 90,000 clones, about 85% of which are singletons, and 6.5% to 8.5% rests with the top ten. The sequenced sample was PBMCs. These receptors were obtained from a man aged 40-49 years in good health and CMV-seropositive.

This clone was seen just once. The rearrangement uses TRBV19 and TRBJ2-1; D is perhaps TRBD2 (6 bases). CDR3 length: 15 amino acids. Germline V CDR1 and CDR2: LNHDA, SQIVND (reference sequence). With 3 bases removed from V and 1 base from J, the gap between germline ends came to 10 bases. This CDR3 reads CASSIQRVSYNEQFF. CDR3 sequence (DNA): TGTGCCAGTAGTATTCAGCGGGTGTCCTACAATGAGCAGTTCTTC.

This chain connects TRBV27 to TRBJ2-7, with 10 bases matching TRBD2. The ends lost 6 bases at V and 5 bases at J; junction bases unmatched: 13. CDR3 size: 16 residues. CDR1 MNHEY and CDR2 SMNVEV come from the germline V gene (reference sequence). The CDR3 DNA is TGTGCCAGCAGACTGGGGCCTAGCGGGAGCATCCACGAGCAGTACTTC. As protein: CASRLGPSGSIHEQYF.

The genes are TRBV6-4 and TRBJ2-3; tentatively, D is TRBD2 (5 bases). V was trimmed by 5 bases and J by 2 bases, leaving 8 bases between them. This CDR3 comprises 13 residues. Germline CDR1 is MRHNA and CDR2 is SNTAGT. This CDR3 reads CASSSGPTDTQYF. In nucleotides, the CDR3 is TGTGCCAGCAGTAGCGGCCCCACAGATACGCAGTATTTT.

This chain connects TRBV28 to TRBJ2-2; a possible D gene is TRBD2 (6 bases). The CDR3 covers 15 residues. Deletions cut 7 bases from V and 1 base from J, with 13 bases between. Germline CDR1 and CDR2: MDHEN and SYDVKM. Here the CDR3 DNA reads TGTGCCAGCACCCGAGGGACTCTGAACACCGGGGAGCTGTTTTTT. Translation: CASTRGTLNTGELFF. The full variable domain, with the rest looked up from reference TRBV28 and TRBJ2-2, is DVKVTQSSRYLVKRTGEKVFLECVQDMDHENMFWYRQDPGLGLRLIYFSYDVKMKEKGDIPEGYSVSREKKERFSLILESASTNQTSMYLCASTRGTLNTGELFFGEGSRLTVL.

The chain links TRBV14 to TRBJ2-7; 10 positions match TRBD1. Trimming removed 7 bases from V and 6 bases from J; junction bases left unmatched: 15. Per the germline V gene, CDR1 is SGHDN and CDR2 is FVKESK. This CDR3 contains 16 residues. The CDR3 nucleotides read TGTGCCAGCACCGCCAGGGGGGGGACAGGGGTTCGCGAGCAGTACTTC. As protein: CASTARGGTGVREQYF.

The V and J genes are TRBV29-1 and TRBJ1-1, with 7 bases identical to TRBD1. This CDR3 has 14 amino acids. The J segment lost 3 bases and the V segment lost 5 bases, leaving 9 bases of the junction unmatched. CDR1 and CDR2 from the germline V gene are SQVTM and ANQGSEA. CDR3 sequence: CSVIDRADYTEAFF. In nucleotides, the CDR3 is TGCAGCGTTATCGACAGGGCGGATTACACTGAAGCTTTCTTT.

The J gene is TRBJ2-5, the V gene TRBV5-1, with 7 bases fitting TRBD1. This CDR3 spans 14 amino acids. V lost 2 bases, J lost 2 bases, and 3 bases stayed unmatched. The V gene's germline CDR1 is SGHRS and CDR2 YFSETQ. The CDR3 protein is CASSLGTEQETQYF. CDR3 bases: TGCGCCAGCAGCTTAGGGACAGAACAAGAGACCCAGTACTTC.

Concerning this clone itself: Other DNA sequences in this sample translate to the same CDR3. The chain combines TRBV5-1 with TRBJ2-2; 9 bases align to TRBD2. The germline CDR1 and CDR2 sequences are SGHRS and YFSETQ. V trimming: 4 bases; J trimming: 1 base; junction bases outside the gene matches: 2. The CDR3 loop spans 15 amino acids. CDR3 coding DNA: TGCGCCAGCAGCCTTAGCGGGGGGAACACCGGGGAGCTGTTTTTT. Its protein product is CASSLSGGNTGELFF. Full variable domain (rest looked up from reference TRBV5-1 and TRBJ2-2): KAGVTQTPRYLIKTRGQQVTLSCSPISGHRSVSWYQQTPGQGLQFLFEYFSETQRNKGNFPGRFSGRQFSNSRSEMNVSTLELGDSALYLCASSLSGGNTGELFFGEGSRLTVL.

Only a few counts were recorded for this clone. The chain joins TRBV9 to TRBJ2-5, with 10 bases fitting TRBD2. Germline CDR1 is SGDLS and CDR2 is YYNGEE. The trim removed 3 bases at V and 5 bases at J, leaving 13 bases unmatched. This CDR3 is 17 amino acids long. CDR3: CASSAPRLAGVKETQYF. The CDR3 DNA is TGTGCCAGCAGCGCGCCTAGACTAGCGGGCGTGAAGGAGACCCAGTACTTC.

J is TRBJ2-7 and V is TRBV27; TRBD2 is a possible D gene (5 bases). Per the germline V gene, CDR1 is MNHEY and CDR2 is SMNVEV (reference sequence). The CDR3 contains 16 residues. Trimming shortened V by 5 bases and J by 0 bases, and 17 bases separated the two germline ends. The CDR3 spells CASSVKGSGFSYEQYF. DNA of the CDR3: TGTGCCAGCAGTGTTAAAGGCTCGGGATTCTCCTACGAGCAGTACTTC.

The sample holds a few counts of this clone. The chain uses TRBV6-5 and TRBJ1-2; D uncertain. CDR1 and CDR2 (germline): MNHEY, SVGAGI. The CDR3 covers 13 residues. Trimming took off 2 bases at V and 6 bases at J, with 10 bases between the two ends. The CDR3 coding sequence is TGTGCCAGCAGTTACACGGGGTTGGATGGCTACACCTTC. Translation gives CASSYTGLDGYTF.

The chain links TRBV7-2 to TRBJ2-7, with TRBD2 identical over 7 bases. The CDR3 runs to 15 residues. The ends lost 1 base at V and 6 bases at J; junction bases unmatched: 9. CDR1 is SGHTA and CDR2 is FQGNSA in the germline V gene. CDR3 sequence: CASSLGGRTRTEQYF. For the CDR3, the DNA is TGTGCCAGCAGCTTAGGAGGCCGGACTAGAACCGAGCAGTACTTC.

This clone was detected only once. V is TRBV5-1 and J is TRBJ2-7; a weak D match, TRBD2 (5 bases). Germline V gives CDR1 SGHRS, CDR2 YFSETQ. Trimming left V 3 bases short and J 4 bases short, with 11 bases between. This CDR3 spans 13 amino acids. CDR3 amino acids: CASSSPGSYEQYF. CDR3 sequence (DNA): TGCGCCAGCAGCTCACCGGGATCTTACGAGCAGTACTTC.

This clone turned up a few times. This chain joins TRBV5-1 and TRBJ2-3; D is ambiguous. V was pared by 2 bases and J by 8 bases, with 6 bases between. The CDR3 extends over 11 amino acids. CDR1 is SGHRS and CDR2 is YFSETQ in the germline V gene. This CDR3 is CASSLTGTQYF. CDR3 bases: TGCGCCAGCAGCTTAACGGGTACGCAGTATTTT.

In its sample, this clone was seen once. The J gene is TRBJ2-3, the V gene TRBV5-5; 10 bases are shared with TRBD2. The CDR3 has 16 amino acids. Germline V gene data show CDR1 as SGHKS and CDR2 as YYEKEE (reference sequence). Trimming cost V 4 bases and J 0 bases; bases outside gene matches: 5. CDR3 protein: CASSTPTSGSTDTQYF. Written as DNA, the CDR3 is TGTGCCAGCAGCACACCGACTAGCGGGAGCACAGATACGCAGTATTTT.

CDR3 nucleotide sequence: TGTGCCAGCTCACCCCAAGGGACAGGGACGAACACTGAAGCTTTCTTT. Translating it yields CASSPQGTGTNTEAFF. The chain employs TRBV18 and TRBJ1-1, with 9 bases lining up with TRBD1. Trimming cost V 3 bases and J 1 base; bases outside gene matches: 6. This CDR3 is 16 amino acids long. CDR1 KGHSH and CDR2 LQKENI come from the germline V gene.

This clone was detected only a few times. J is TRBJ1-4 and V is TRBV6-6, with 10 nucleotides matching TRBD1. The length of the CDR3 is 15 residues. J lost 5 bases, V lost 2 bases, and 2 bases had no gene match. The germline gives CDR1 MNHNY, CDR2 SVGAGI (reference sequence). The CDR3 DNA sequence: TGTGCCAGCAGTTACGGGGACAGGGGCAATGAAAAACTGTTTTTT. As protein: CASSYGDRGNEKLFF.

The chain couples TRBV5-1 to TRBJ2-2; 10 positions match TRBD2. The germline V gene encodes CDR1 SGHRS and CDR2 YFSETQ. The CDR3 covers 16 residues. J gave up 6 bases and V 0 bases, and 5 bases lay outside the gene matches. As DNA, the CDR3 is TGCGCCAGCAGCTTGGCTCTAGCGGGAGTACCCGGGGAGCTGTTTTTT. Its protein is CASSLALAGVPGELFF.

This rearrangement joins TRBV28 to TRBJ2-1; TRBD2 agrees at 14 bases. Germline CDR1 is MDHEN and CDR2 is SYDVKM. CDR3 size: 17 residues. V was clipped by 6 bases and J by 0 bases; unmatched bases: 4. Here the CDR3 reads CASSQGTSGSSYNEQFF. The CDR3 DNA reads TGTGCCAGCAGCCAGGGGACTAGCGGGAGCTCCTACAATGAGCAGTTCTTC.

The J gene is TRBJ2-3, the V gene TRBV28; 9 positions agree with TRBD1. The CDR3 length is 16 residues. V shed 6 bases, J shed 0 bases, and the junction held 7 bases outside the gene matches. Germline CDR1 reads MDHEN; CDR2 reads SYDVKM. The CDR3, as DNA: TGTGCCAGCAGCGGGACAGGGCTTCCTAGCACAGATACGCAGTATTTT. This sequence encodes CASSGTGLPSTDTQYF.

The V gene is TRBV13, the J gene TRBJ2-1, with TRBD1 matching over 10 bases. The CDR3 contains 17 residues. Germline values: CDR1 PRHDT, CDR2 FYEKMQ (reference sequence). V lost 2 bases and J lost 6; bases outside the gene matches: 10. The CDR3 sequence: CASSLKGGQGPFNEQFF. For the CDR3, the DNA is TGTGCCAGCAGCTTAAAGGGGGGACAGGGGCCGTTCAATGAGCAGTTCTTC.

The J gene is TRBJ2-7, the V gene TRBV5-8; D may be TRBD2 (5 bases). The V end lost 2 bases, the J end lost 7 bases, and 7 bases lay between the germline ends. Germline CDR1 reads SGHTS; CDR2 reads YDEGEE. The CDR3 is 11 amino acids. The CDR3 here is CASSFSGEQYF. CDR3 DNA: TGTGCCAGCAGCTTCTCGGGAGAGCAGTACTTC.

This clone is a singleton in its sample. This chain uses TRBV11-3 with TRBJ2-7; 8 positions match TRBD2. The CDR3 length is 12 residues. The germline CDR1 and CDR2 sequences are SGHNT and YENEEA. V lost 4 bases, J lost 6 bases, and 2 bases stayed unmatched. CDR3 in DNA: TGTGCCAGCAGCTCTCGGGGGGGCGAGCAGTACTTC. It yields the protein CASSSRGGEQYF.

CDR3 in DNA: TGTGCCAGTTTGAGGACAGGGCTGTTCCACACTGAAGCTTTCTTT. Amino acids: CASLRTGLFHTEAFF. The chain combines TRBV28 with TRBJ1-1; 8 nucleotides line up with TRBD1. The trim removed 9 bases at V and 3 bases at J, leaving 12 bases unmatched. The CDR3 length is 15 residues. CDR1 MDHEN and CDR2 SYDVKM come from the germline V gene. The entire variable domain, with the rest obtained from reference TRBV28 and TRBJ1-1, is as follows: DVKVTQSSRYLVKRTGEKVFLECVQDMDHENMFWYRQDPGLGLRLIYFSYDVKMKEKGDIPEGYSVSREKKERFSLILESASTNQTSMYLCASLRTGLFHTEAFFGQGTRLTVV.

V and J are TRBV7-8 and TRBJ2-3; 9 bases match TRBD2. Germline V lookup: CDR1 SGHVS, CDR2 FQNEAQ. V was pared by 7 bases and J by 5 bases, with 7 bases of the junction left unmatched. The CDR3 extends over 14 amino acids. CDR3 residues: CASTLAGRGDTQYF. CDR3 bases: TGTGCCAGCACCCTAGCGGGGAGAGGAGATACGCAGTATTTT.

This chain connects TRBV29-1 to TRBJ2-7; D perhaps matches TRBD2 (5 bases). This CDR3 is built from 12 residues. Germline CDR1 reads SQVTM; CDR2 reads ANQGSEA. V gave up 4 bases and J gave up 1 base, with 8 bases separating them. CDR3 sequence reads: CSVAPGSYEQYF. CDR3 DNA sequence: TGCAGCGTTGCCCCGGGGTCCTACGAGCAGTACTTC.

V is TRBV27 and J is TRBJ1-4; D unclear. Germline V gives CDR1 MNHEY, CDR2 SMNVEV (reference sequence). Trimming pared 5 bases from V and 8 bases from J, leaving 12 bases between. CDR3 length: 13 amino acids. Written as DNA, the CDR3 is TGTGCCAGCAGTAGAGTACGAGGGGAAAAACTGTTTTTT. This gives the protein CASSRVRGEKLFF.